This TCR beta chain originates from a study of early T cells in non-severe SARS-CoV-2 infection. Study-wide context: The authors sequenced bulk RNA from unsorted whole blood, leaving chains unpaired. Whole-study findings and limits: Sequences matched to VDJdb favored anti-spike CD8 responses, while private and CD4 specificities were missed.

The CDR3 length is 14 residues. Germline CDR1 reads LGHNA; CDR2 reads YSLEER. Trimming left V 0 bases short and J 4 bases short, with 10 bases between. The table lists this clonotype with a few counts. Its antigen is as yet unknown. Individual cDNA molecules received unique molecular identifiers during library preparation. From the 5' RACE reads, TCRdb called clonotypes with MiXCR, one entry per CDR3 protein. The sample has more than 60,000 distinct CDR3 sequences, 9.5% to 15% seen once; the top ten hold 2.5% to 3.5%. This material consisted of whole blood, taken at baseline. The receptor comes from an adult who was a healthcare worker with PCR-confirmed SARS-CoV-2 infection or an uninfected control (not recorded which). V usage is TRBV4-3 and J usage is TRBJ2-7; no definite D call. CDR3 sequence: CASSQDTVFYEQYF. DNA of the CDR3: TGCGCCAGCAGCCAAGATACCGTCTTTTACGAGCAGTACTTC.